In this sample, the clone carrying this T cell receptor (beta chain) turned up a few times. Its antigen is still unknown. The data were obtained in a study of tumour-infiltrating T cells in Burkitt lymphoma. The protocol was immunoSEQ multiplex PCR, while the TCRdb copy is restricted to in-frame clones and leaves out a portion. Of about 2,000 clones in the sample, 13% are singletons; the top ten hold approximately 7%. Germline lookup yields CDR1 SNHLY and CDR2 FYNNEI. CDR3 length: 14 amino acids. Trimming stripped 4 bases from V and 3 bases from J, with 10 bases between. Study observations and caveats: Several public clonotypes recurred in numerous Burkitt lymphoma patients.

The clonotype was recovered from a human donor with Burkitt lymphoma. The source material was tumor tissue. The chain uses TRBV2 and TRBJ1-5; no definite D call. Written as DNA, the CDR3 is TGTGCCAGCAGTGCACAGAGACTCAATCAGCCCCAGCATTTT. This codes for CASSAQRLNQPQHF.